This record looks at one T cell receptor (beta chain) sequence and its context. Other DNA sequences within the sample encode an identical CDR3. As handled by the study authors: Amplification of reference gene primers was used by the study to estimate nucleated cell counts. The data were produced by immunoSEQ multiplex PCR, yet TCRdb's version contains in-frame clones alone and is incomplete. Clone size and the V and J calls come from that table; the DNA yielded D and trimming. The sample has under 200,000 clones, under 95% seen once; the top ten hold roughly 5.3%. CDR1 and CDR2 from the germline V gene are SGHTA and FQGNSA. The V end lost 5 bases, the J end lost 2 bases, and 4 bases lay between the germline ends. The CDR3 covers 11 residues. The data were obtained in a study of blood T cell repertoires in COVID-19. Background on the study: Sources were T cells, B-cell-depleted T cells, or PBMCs; the material itself was cDNA or gDNA.

This TCR derives from a man aged 18 to 29 with COVID-19, enrolled during active disease. The sample consisted of peripheral blood. The chain is built from TRBV7-2 and TRBJ2-7; unclear D gene. CDR3 region: CASSPAYEQYF. The CDR3 DNA reads as TGTGCCAGCAGCCCCGCCTACGAGCAGTACTTC. Full variable domain (outside the CDR3, taken from reference TRBV7-2 and TRBJ2-7): GAGVSQSPSNKVTEKGKDVELRCDPISGHTALYWYRQSLGQGLEFLIYFQGNSAPDKSGLPSDRFSAERTGGSVSTLTIQRTQQEDSAVYLCASSPAYEQYFGPGTRLTVT.